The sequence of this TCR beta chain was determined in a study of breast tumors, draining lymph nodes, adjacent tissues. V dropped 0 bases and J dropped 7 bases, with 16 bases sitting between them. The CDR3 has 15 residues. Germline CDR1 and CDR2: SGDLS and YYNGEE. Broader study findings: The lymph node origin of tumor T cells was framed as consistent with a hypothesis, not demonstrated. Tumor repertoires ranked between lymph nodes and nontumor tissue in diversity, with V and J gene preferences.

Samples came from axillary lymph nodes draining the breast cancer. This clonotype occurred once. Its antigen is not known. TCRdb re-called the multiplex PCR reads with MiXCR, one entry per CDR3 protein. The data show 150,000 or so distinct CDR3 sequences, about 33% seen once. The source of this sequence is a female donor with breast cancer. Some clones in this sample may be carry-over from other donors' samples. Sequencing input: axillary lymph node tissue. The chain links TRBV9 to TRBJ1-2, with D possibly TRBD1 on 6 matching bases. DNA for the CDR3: TGTGCCAGCAGCGTAGGACTGGGGGCGACGAGTGGCTACACCTTC. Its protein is CASSVGLGATSGYTF.